The 31 T cell receptor beta chains below all came from one sample that was sequenced in a study of a mutant IDH1 vaccine in newly diagnosed glioma. As for time point: week 35, safety follow-up. Every vaccination contained 300 ug of the mutant IDH1 20-mer peptide and was paired with topical imiquimod. Sequencing was performed with immunoSEQ multiplex PCR; in TCRdb, only in-frame clones are kept and a portion is missing. The repertoire has under 60,000 clones, over 60% of them found once; the top ten carry 10% to 15%. These receptors' antigens are unknown. The specimen was PBMCs, collected from a glioma patient whose treatment included an IDH1 peptide vaccine. These receptors were taken from a man aged 40-50 years with glioma.

The chain recombines TRBV2 with TRBJ2-3; no definite D call. V gave up 8 bases and J gave up 4 bases, with 10 bases separating them. Germline values: CDR1 SNHLY, CDR2 FYNNEI. The CDR3 contains 12 residues. CDR3 in DNA: TGTGCCAGCCTCGTCGGCGCAGATACGCAGTATTTT. Translation gives CASLVGADTQYF.

This rearrangement joins TRBV27 to TRBJ1-2; 7 bases line up with TRBD1. There are 15 residues in the CDR3. Germline loops: CDR1 MNHEY, CDR2 SMNVEV (reference sequence). The V gene end was trimmed by 4 bases and the J gene end by 0 bases; junction bases not matched to a gene: 5. CDR3 in DNA: TGTGCCAGCAGTTCACGACAGGGCGCTAACTATGGCTACACCTTC. This sequence encodes CASSSRQGANYGYTF.

Comment on this clone: A much larger clone lies one base from this, so it may be a read error. Other nucleotide sequences in the sample specify the same CDR3. The rearrangement uses TRBV5-1 and TRBJ1-1; D is perhaps TRBD1 (6 bases). CDR3 length: 14 residues. Per germline, CDR1 SGHRS and CDR2 YFSETQ. With 4 bases removed from V and 5 bases from J, the gap between germline ends came to 15 bases. The CDR3 region has the DNA TGCGCCAGCAGCATAGAACAGGGAAATACTGAAGCTTTCTTT. It translates to CASSIEQGNTEAFF.

This rearrangement joins TRBV14 to TRBJ2-7; a possible D gene is TRBD2 (5 bases). There are 14 residues in the CDR3. Germline lookup yields CDR1 SGHDN and CDR2 FVKESK. Deletions cut 1 base from V and 3 bases from J, with 10 bases between. The CDR3 DNA is TGTGCCAGCAGCCAAGGGAGGACCTTCTACGAGCAGTACTTC. Amino acid sequence: CASSQGRTFYEQYF. Full variable domain (remainder filled in from reference TRBV14 and TRBJ2-7): EAGVTQFPSHSVIEKGQTVTLRCDPISGHDNLYWYRRVMGKEIKFLLHFVKESKQDESGMPNNRFLAERTGGTYSTLKVQPAELEDSGVYFCASSQGRTFYEQYFGPGTRLTVT.

This clone was seen a single time. The chain couples TRBV4-2 to TRBJ2-1; D possibly matches TRBD1 or TRBD2 (5 bases each). Looked up from germline, CDR1 is LGHNA and CDR2 is YNFKEQ. The CDR3 extends over 15 amino acids. V was pared by 1 base and J by 5 bases, with 12 bases between. Here the CDR3 reads CASSQGDDPNNEQFF. The CDR3 DNA reads TGTGCCAGCAGCCAAGGGGACGACCCTAACAATGAGCAGTTCTTC.

The chain couples TRBV7-2 to TRBJ2-1, with TRBD2 identical over 7 bases. Germline CDR1 reads SGHTA; CDR2 reads FQGNSA. With 8 bases clipped from V and 9 bases from J, the junction kept 19 bases outside the gene matches. The CDR3 sequence is 16 residues long. CDR3: CASGPRRTRSGGEQFF. The CDR3 coding sequence is TGTGCCAGCGGACCAAGGAGGACTAGGAGTGGGGGTGAGCAGTTCTTC.

The chain links TRBV19 to TRBJ2-3, with a tentative D call TRBD1 (6 bases). The CDR3 runs 14 residues. Germline V lookup: CDR1 LNHDA, CDR2 SQIVND (reference sequence). Trimming removed 0 bases at V and 3 bases at J, with 7 bases between. The CDR3 loop reads CASSIDQGTDTQYF. CDR3 nucleotide sequence: TGTGCCAGTAGTATAGATCAGGGGACAGATACGCAGTATTTT.

The rearrangement links TRBV6-1 to TRBJ1-5, with D uncertain. Germline assignment: CDR1 MNHNS and CDR2 SASEGT. The CDR3 extends over 13 amino acids. The germline V and J ends were trimmed by 2 bases and 1 base, with 3 bases remaining between them. The CDR3: CASSERSNQPQHF. The DNA of the CDR3 is TGTGCCAGCAGTGAAAGGAGCAATCAGCCCCAGCATTTT.

A remark on this clone: This may stem from a read error, because a much larger clone lies one nucleotide away. The chain employs TRBV6-1 and TRBJ1-1, with D possibly TRBD1 on 5 matching bases. CDR1 is MNHNS, CDR2 SASEGT, per germline. Trimming shortened V by 8 bases and J by 10 bases, and 17 bases separated the two germline ends. The CDR3 totals 12 residues. The CDR3 sequence is CASVRSRGRAFF. CDR3 coding DNA: TGTGCCAGCGTCAGGAGTAGGGGAAGAGCTTTCTTT.

The chain is built from TRBV5-8 and TRBJ1-1; no firm D call. Trimming cost V 3 bases and J 6 bases, with 15 bases left between them. This CDR3 has 14 amino acids. CDR1 SGHTS and CDR2 YDEGEE come from the germline V gene. The CDR3, as DNA: TGTGCCAGCAGCTCGGGGTTCCTACGATCTGAAGCTTTCTTT. Its protein is CASSSGFLRSEAFF.

This chain links TRBV11-2 with TRBJ2-2; 9 bases match TRBD1. In germline, CDR1 is SGHAT, CDR2 FQNNGV. This CDR3 region has 15 residues. The junction had 7 bases not matched to a gene; V was cut back by 4 bases and J by 7 bases. The CDR3 is CASSWGTGSGGELFF. CDR3 DNA: TGTGCCAGCAGCTGGGGGACAGGGTCTGGCGGGGAGCTGTTTTTT. The whole variable domain, remainder taken from reference TRBV11-2 and TRBJ2-2, is EAGVAQSPRYKIIEKRQSVAFWCNPISGHATLYWYQQILGQGPKLLIQFQNNGVVDDSQLPKDRFSAERLKGVDSTLKIQPAKLEDSAVYLCASSWGTGSGGELFFGEGSRLTVL.

The J gene is TRBJ1-1, the V gene TRBV19; no reliable D call. The ends were cut back, 2 bases at V and 5 bases at J, with 21 bases in the middle. CDR1 is LNHDA, CDR2 SQIVND, per germline (reference sequence). The CDR3 length is 17 residues. CDR3 sequence (DNA): TGTGCCAGTAGTATAATGGGCGAAGGGCGTGGCGGGACTGAAGCTTTCTTT. It yields the protein CASSIMGEGRGGTEAFF.

The chain joins TRBV5-6 to TRBJ1-5; D not certain. Germline V gene lookup returns CDR1 SGHDT and CDR2 YYEEEE. Trimming stripped 1 base from V and 0 bases from J, with 17 bases between. The CDR3 totals 18 residues. CDR3 in DNA: TGTGCCAGCAGCTTGTGGTCCGGAGTGACCTATAGCAATCAGCCCCAGCATTTT. It encodes CASSLWSGVTYSNQPQHF.

This chain uses TRBV30 with TRBJ2-1; 9 positions match TRBD1. With V trimmed by 8 bases and J by 6 bases, 11 bases remained unmatched. The CDR3 contains 14 residues. CDR1 is GTSNPN and CDR2 is SVGIG in the germline V gene (reference sequence). This CDR3 reads CATPRDRAVNEQFF. The CDR3 nucleotides read TGTGCCACCCCCCGGGACAGGGCCGTCAATGAGCAGTTCTTC.

The chain uses TRBV6-5 and TRBJ2-2, with a weak D call TRBD2 (6 bases). V gave up 6 bases and J gave up 11 bases, with 16 bases separating them. The CDR3 is 13 residues long. Germline assignment: CDR1 MNHEY and CDR2 SVGAGI. DNA for the CDR3: TGTGCCAGCAGACCCGGGGGAAGCGGAGAGCTGTTTTTT. It encodes CASRPGGSGELFF.

The DNA of the CDR3 is TGTGCCAGCAGCTTGGACCAGCCTTTTGAAGCTTTCTTT. Its protein is CASSLDQPFEAFF. The chain is built from TRBV5-5 and TRBJ1-1; D is ambiguous. From germline, CDR1 is SGHKS and CDR2 YYEKEE (reference sequence). The length of the CDR3 is 13 residues. Trimming left V 0 bases short and J 7 bases short, with 10 bases between.

V usage is TRBV6-5 and J usage is TRBJ1-2, with 8 bases that match TRBD1. CDR1 MNHEY and CDR2 SVGAGI come from the germline V gene. With 4 bases clipped from V and 4 bases from J, the junction kept 5 bases outside the gene matches. The length of the CDR3 is 14 residues. The CDR3 loop reads CASSSPGGLYGYTF. CDR3 bases: TGTGCCAGCAGTTCCCCAGGGGGCCTCTATGGCTACACCTTC.

The genes are TRBV4-1 and TRBJ2-1, with D possibly called TRBD1 or TRBD2 (5 bases each). From germline, CDR1 is MGHRA and CDR2 YSYEKL. Between the trimmed V and J ends, which lost 8 bases and 3 bases, there was a span of 17 bases. The CDR3 is 15 residues long. CDR3 in DNA: TGCGCCAGCCGCCTCCTCCGGGACGGCTACAATGAGCAGTTCTTC. Protein: CASRLLRDGYNEQFF.

The chain employs TRBV11-2 and TRBJ2-1; D perhaps matches TRBD2 (6 bases). In germline, CDR1 is SGHAT, CDR2 FQNNGV. This CDR3 comprises 13 residues. V dropped 1 base and J dropped 7 bases, with 8 bases sitting between them. The CDR3 protein is CASSLAGRNEQFF. The CDR3 region has the DNA TGTGCCAGCAGCTTAGCCGGGAGAAATGAGCAGTTCTTC.

The rearrangement links TRBV5-1 to TRBJ1-2; 8 bases match TRBD1. Germline CDR1 is SGHRS and CDR2 is YFSETQ. The CDR3 has 15 amino acids. The V segment lost 4 bases and the J segment 7 bases; nucleotides outside the gene matches: 12. The CDR3 region is CASSLRTGPIGGYTF. Written as DNA, the CDR3 is TGCGCCAGCAGCCTAAGGACAGGGCCCATCGGTGGCTACACCTTC.

The chain couples TRBV11-2 to TRBJ2-7; maybe TRBD2 (6 bases). This CDR3 has 15 amino acids. V gave up 6 bases and J gave up 3 bases, with 18 bases separating them. CDR1 SGHAT and CDR2 FQNNGV come from the germline V gene. In nucleotides, the CDR3 is TGTGCCAGCAGAGCAATCCGGGACTGGGACTACGAGCAGTACTTC. This codes for CASRAIRDWDYEQYF.

This clone was observed a few times. This chain uses TRBV9 with TRBJ1-2; no firm D call. The CDR3 sequence is 13 residues long. Trimming stripped 3 bases from V and 4 bases from J, with 10 bases between. From germline, CDR1 is SGDLS and CDR2 YYNGEE. DNA for the CDR3: TGTGCCAGCAGCGGCCCTCCGCTCTATGGCTACACCTTC. Amino acid sequence: CASSGPPLYGYTF.

The V call is TRBV6-1, the J call TRBJ2-5, with 7 nucleotides matching TRBD2. V shed 9 bases, J shed 4 bases, and the junction held 11 bases outside the gene matches. Germline assignment: CDR1 MNHNS and CDR2 SASEGT. This CDR3 region has 14 residues. CDR3 residues: CASGLNWGGETQYF. CDR3 DNA sequence: TGTGCCAGTGGCCTCAACTGGGGGGGAGAGACCCAGTACTTC.

The V call is TRBV21-1, the J call TRBJ2-5; TRBD2, the table's D call, lacks a check against the DNA. The DNA end is more similar to TRBJ2-7, so the J call may be wrong. TRBV21-1 is tagged as a pseudogene. The length of the CDR3 is 15 residues. CDR3: CASSTSDLSSYEQYF. DNA of the CDR3: TGTGCCAGCAGCACGAGCGACCTTAGCTCCTACGAGCAGTACTTC.

The chain is built from TRBV7-2 and TRBJ2-5, with D possibly matching TRBD2 (5 bases). V was clipped by 1 base and J by 5 bases, with 11 bases between them. The CDR3 consists of 14 residues. Germline V gives CDR1 SGHTA, CDR2 FQGNSA. The DNA of the CDR3 is TGTGCCAGCAGCTTAGGACTACCACCGGAGACCCAGTACTTC. Translating it yields CASSLGLPPETQYF.

The V and J genes are TRBV7-2 and TRBJ2-1, with 8 nucleotides matching TRBD2. This CDR3 is 14 amino acids long. Trimming at V came to 1 base and at J to 6 bases, leaving 2 bases not matched to a gene. Germline CDR1 reads SGHTA; CDR2 reads FQGNSA. CDR3 loop: CASSLVLAVNEQFF. The CDR3, as DNA: TGTGCCAGCAGCTTAGTACTAGCGGTCAATGAGCAGTTCTTC.

The chain carries TRBV5-6 and TRBJ1-2; D is unclear. The CDR3 runs 14 residues. V was shortened by 4 bases and J by 4 bases, with 14 bases between the two germline ends. Germline V CDR1 and CDR2: SGHDT, YYEEEE. This CDR3 reads CASSPPTDLYGYTF. The DNA of the CDR3 is TGTGCCAGCAGCCCCCCGACGGACCTCTATGGCTACACCTTC.

The chain uses TRBV2 and TRBJ2-3; TRBD2 matches at 9 bases. Germline assignment: CDR1 SNHLY and CDR2 FYNNEI. This CDR3 is built from 20 residues. With 7 bases clipped from V and 8 bases from J, the junction kept 28 bases outside the gene matches. CDR3 sequence: CASNPRYVSGRLGKLGTQYF. As DNA, the CDR3 is TGTGCCAGCAACCCCAGGTACGTTAGCGGGAGATTGGGGAAGCTTGGTACGCAGTATTTT.

DNA of the CDR3: TGTGCCAGCAGCCTGTACGGGACTAGCGGGCTGAACACCGGGGAGCTGTTTTTT. Amino acids: CASSLYGTSGLNTGELFF. The chain links TRBV14 to TRBJ2-2, with TRBD2 matching 12 bases. With V trimmed by 4 bases and J by 1 base, 7 bases remained unmatched. Per germline, CDR1 SGHDN and CDR2 FVKESK. The CDR3 is 18 residues long.

In its sample, this clone was seen once. The V and J genes are TRBV2 and TRBJ1-1, with a weak D call TRBD1 (5 bases). This CDR3 comprises 14 residues. V was shortened by 4 bases and J by 4 bases, with 13 bases between the two germline ends. Germline loops: CDR1 SNHLY, CDR2 FYNNEI. CDR3 sequence reads: CASSGSRVGTEAFF. The DNA for the CDR3 is TGTGCCAGCAGTGGCAGCAGGGTGGGCACTGAAGCTTTCTTT.

This sequence joins TRBV27 and TRBJ2-2, with 10 bases that match TRBD2. J lost 7 bases, V lost 5 bases, and 10 bases had no gene match. This CDR3 is 16 amino acids long. The germline CDR1 and CDR2 sequences are MNHEY and SMNVEV (reference sequence). CDR3 sequence reads: CASSTPGLAFGGELFF. CDR3 sequence (DNA): TGTGCCAGCAGTACGCCGGGACTAGCGTTTGGCGGGGAGCTGTTTTTT.